This T cell receptor beta chain was observed in a study of T cells in Graves' hyperthyroidism and ophthalmopathy. Points from the study as a whole: It was a median roughly 6.5 months before onset that the model predicted ophthalmopathy. In the blood, most expanded thyroid clonotypes above 0.001 appeared as well.

At least ten counts were recorded for this clonotype. The target antigen is unknown. This CDR3 has 14 amino acids. CDR1 and CDR2 (germline): SEHNR, FQNEAQ (reference sequence). Losses at the gene ends were 3 bases for V and 3 bases for J; bases not matched to a gene: 3. There were TCR beta CDR3 regions amplified from RNA transcripts. The HTBI primer set drove a first-round RT-PCR of the TCR CDR3. TCRdb ran MiXCR on the multiplex PCR reads and lists one entry per CDR3 protein. The data show hundreds of thousands of distinct CDR3 sequences, with around 40% seen just once and roughly 31% held by the top ten.

J is TRBJ2-5 and V is TRBV7-9; 8 nucleotides align to TRBD2. The receptor was derived from a middle-aged woman with Graves' hyperthyroidism. The source material was blood. The CDR3 reads CASSFQREKETQYF. Written as DNA, the CDR3 is TGTGCCAGCAGCTTCCAGCGGGAGAAAGAGACCCAGTACTTC. The whole variable domain, remainder taken from reference TRBV7-9 and TRBJ2-5, is DTGVSQNPRHKITKRGQNVTFRCDPISEHNRLYWYRQTLGQGPEFLTYFQNEAQLEKSRLLSDRFSAERPKGSFSTLEIQRTEQGDSAMYLCASSFQREKETQYFGPGTRLLVL.